Listed below are T cell receptor beta chains from one sample, sequenced in a study of identical twins. TCRdb re-called the 5' RACE reads through MiXCR, storing one row per CDR3 protein. The sample has about 340,000 distinct CDR3 sequences; around an eighth are singletons. The same data also went into a second study, on yellow fever vaccine responses in identical twins.

The sample was CD8+ T cells sorted from blood. The receptor source for this set is a woman aged 18-29 years in good health. Both conserved end residues are part of each CDR3. The order of the fields is CDR3 length, clone size, J gene, D gene, V gene, CDR3 protein, CDR3 DNA. The D gene is left open where the match is weak. The listing skips clone size in some rows; elsewhere it reads once, few, many or a size class.

18 few TRBJ2-3 TRBD2 TRBV10-1 CASSDRLAGGRRTDTQYF TGCGCCAGCAGTGACCGGTTAGCGGGGGGTAGGAGGACAGATACGCAGTATTTT
16 . TRBJ2-5 TRBD2 TRBV27 CASSLYGLAAQETQYF TGTGCCAGCAGTTTATATGGACTAGCGGCACAAGAGACCCAGTACTTC
14 . TRBJ1-1 . TRBV5-1 CASRRGGGGTEAFF TGCGCCAGCAGGAGAGGGGGTGGAGGGACTGAAGCTTTCTTT
15 . TRBJ2-3 TRBD2 TRBV7-3 CASSFSGGLADTQYF TGTGCCAGCAGCTTTAGCGGGGGGTTAGCAGATACGCAGTATTTT
14 . TRBJ2-4 . TRBV28 CASSLAGVLNIQYF TGTGCCAGCAGTTTGGCCGGGGTCTTGAACATTCAGTACTTC
14 many TRBJ2-2 . TRBV12-3/TRBV12-4 CASSLGGTTGELFF TGTGCCAGCAGTTTGGGCGGGACCACCGGGGAGCTGTTTTTT
13 . TRBJ2-1 . TRBV12-3/TRBV12-4 CASSQESYNEQFF TGTGCCAGCAGTCAAGAATCCTACAATGAGCAGTTCTTC
14 few TRBJ2-7 . TRBV13 CASSAESTNYEQYF TGTGCCAGCAGCGCCGAGTCTACCAACTACGAGCAGTACTTC
15 few TRBJ2-3 TRBD2 TRBV28 CASSSGTSGSDTQYF TGTGCCAGCAGTTCTGGGACTAGCGGGTCGGATACGCAGTATTTT
15 few TRBJ2-7 . TRBV20-1 CSARESLASSYEQYF TGCAGTGCTAGGGAGTCGCTAGCGAGCTCCTACGAGCAGTACTTC
15 . TRBJ2-7 . TRBV27 CASSLGDGLLYEQYF TGTGCCAGCAGTTTAGGTGATGGACTCCTCTACGAGCAGTACTTC
16 . TRBJ2-5 TRBD2 TRBV28 CASSFLAGGTQETQYF TGTGCCAGCAGTTTTTTAGCGGGGGGGACCCAAGAGACCCAGTACTTC
12 many TRBJ1-2 . TRBV7-9 CASSFQGLGYTF TGTGCCAGCAGCTTCCAGGGATTAGGCTACACCTTC
16 few TRBJ1-1 . TRBV10-3 CAISEARAGVNTEAFF TGTGCCATCAGTGAAGCGAGGGCAGGGGTGAACACTGAAGCTTTCTTT
14 many TRBJ1-5 . TRBV27 CASSLGVEVKPQHF TGTGCCAGCAGCCTAGGGGTTGAGGTCAAGCCCCAGCATTTT
17 . TRBJ2-1 TRBD2 TRBV4-1 CASSQASGRASYNEQFF TGCGCCAGCAGCCAAGCAAGCGGGAGGGCCTCCTACAATGAGCAGTTCTTC
15 few TRBJ1-4 . TRBV29-1 CSAEGGGEANEKLFF TGCAGCGCCGAAGGAGGGGGTGAAGCTAATGAAAAACTGTTTTTT
11 few TRBJ2-1 . TRBV6-2/TRBV6-3 CASSDTWEQFF TGTGCCAGCAGTGACACATGGGAGCAGTTCTTC
15 few TRBJ2-7 TRBD2 TRBV5-5 CASSTPSGSSYEQYF TGTGCCAGCAGCACCCCTAGCGGGAGCTCCTACGAGCAGTACTTC
16 many TRBJ2-1 . TRBV28 CASSLVGSSSYNEQFF TGTGCCAGCAGTTTAGTCGGGAGTAGCTCCTACAATGAGCAGTTCTTC
13 . TRBJ2-5 . TRBV7-7 CASSPKWQETQYF TGTGCCAGCAGCCCCAAGTGGCAGGAGACCCAGTACTTC
18 . TRBJ2-4 TRBD2 TRBV11-1 CASSPGVAGVGAKNIQYF TGTGCCAGCAGCCCAGGGGTAGCGGGAGTCGGGGCCAAAAACATTCAGTACTTC
16 many TRBJ2-7 TRBD2 TRBV4-1 CASSQARTSGSYEQYF TGCGCCAGCAGCCAAGCTAGGACTAGCGGGAGTTACGAGCAGTACTTC
16 many TRBJ2-1 TRBD1 TRBV12-3/TRBV12-4 CASSLVQGAHYNEQFF TGTGCCAGCAGTTTAGTACAGGGGGCCCATTACAATGAGCAGTTCTTC
14 few TRBJ1-1 . TRBV10-1 CASSEVGGPTEAFF TGCGCCAGCAGTGAGGTGGGGGGCCCCACTGAAGCTTTCTTT
14 many TRBJ1-5 . TRBV12-3/TRBV12-4 CASSFTGGDQPQHF TGTGCCAGCAGTTTTACCGGGGGCGATCAGCCCCAGCATTTT
11 many TRBJ2-7 . TRBV12-3/TRBV12-4 CASSLSGEQYF TGTGCCAGCAGTTTATCGGGCGAGCAGTACTTC
19 . TRBJ2-3 TRBD2 TRBV7-8 CASSPSVQRGYQGGDTQYF TGTGCCAGCAGCCCCAGCGTCCAGCGGGGGTATCAGGGAGGAGATACGCAGTATTTT